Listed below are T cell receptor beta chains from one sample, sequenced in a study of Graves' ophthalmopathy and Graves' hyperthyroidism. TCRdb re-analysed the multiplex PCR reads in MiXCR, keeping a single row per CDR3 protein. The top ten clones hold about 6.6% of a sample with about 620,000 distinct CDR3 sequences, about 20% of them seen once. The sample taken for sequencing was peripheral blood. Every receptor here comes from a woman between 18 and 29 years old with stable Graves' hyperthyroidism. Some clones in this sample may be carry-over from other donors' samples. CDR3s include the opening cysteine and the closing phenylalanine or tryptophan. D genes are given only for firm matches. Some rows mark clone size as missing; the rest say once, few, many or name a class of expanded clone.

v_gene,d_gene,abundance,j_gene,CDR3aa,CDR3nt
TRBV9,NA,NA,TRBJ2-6,CASSAPTRASGANVLTF,TGTGCCAGCAGCGCCCCGACACGGGCCTCTGGGGCCAACGTCCTGACTTTC
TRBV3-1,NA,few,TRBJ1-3,CASSHVGFSGNTIYF,TGTGCCAGCAGCCACGTAGGGTTCTCTGGAAACACCATATATTTT
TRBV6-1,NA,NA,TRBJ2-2,CASSDMGRGAGELFF,TGTGCCAGCAGTGACATGGGCAGGGGGGCCGGGGAGCTGTTTTTT
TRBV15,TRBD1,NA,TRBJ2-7,CATSRSTGVEQYF,TGTGCCACCAGCAGATCAACAGGGGTCGAGCAGTACTTC
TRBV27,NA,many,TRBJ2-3,CASSLFFTDTQYF,TGTGCCAGCAGTTTATTCTTTACAGATACGCAGTATTTT
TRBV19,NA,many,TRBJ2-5,CASSLNSNQETQYF,TGTGCCAGTAGTCTCAACAGTAATCAAGAGACCCAGTACTTC
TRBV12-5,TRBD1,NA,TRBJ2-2,CASGLVPVDRVTGELFF,TGTGCTAGTGGTTTGGTACCCGTTGACAGGGTCACCGGGGAGCTGTTTTTT
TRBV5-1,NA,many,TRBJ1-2,CASSLAVRSNYGYTF,TGCGCCAGCAGCTTGGCCGTACGATCAAACTATGGCTACACCTTC
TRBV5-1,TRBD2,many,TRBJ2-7,CASSFSGGAGYEQYF,TGCGCCAGCAGCTTCTCGGGGGGAGCTGGTTACGAGCAGTACTTC
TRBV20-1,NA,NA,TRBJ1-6,CSAGQGGSLLHF,TGCAGTGCTGGCCAGGGAGGATCTCTCCTCCACTTT
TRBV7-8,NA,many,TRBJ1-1,CASSLVLSPEAFF,TGTGCCAGCAGCTTAGTACTTAGTCCTGAAGCTTTCTTT
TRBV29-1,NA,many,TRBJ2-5,CSVGQKQETQYF,TGCAGCGTCGGACAGAAGCAAGAGACCCAGTACTTC
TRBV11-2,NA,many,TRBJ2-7,CASSPSRVTGIAYEQYF,TGTGCCAGCAGCCCTTCCAGGGTTACAGGAATAGCCTACGAGCAGTACTTC
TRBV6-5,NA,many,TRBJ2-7,CASSYPGKGYEQYF,TGTGCCAGCAGTTATCCCGGGAAGGGGTACGAGCAGTACTTC
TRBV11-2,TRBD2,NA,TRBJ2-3,CASSFLAGGADTQYF,TGTGCCAGCAGCTTCCTAGCGGGGGGGGCAGATACGCAGTATTTT
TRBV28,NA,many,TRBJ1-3,CASNTGYSGNTIYF,TGTGCCAGCAATACCGGTTACTCTGGAAACACCATATATTTT